These 17 T cell receptor beta chains came from one sample sequenced in a study of blood T cells in healthy people across ages (dated by TCRdb to about 2015). The method was 5' RACE. Sequenced using an Illumina HiSeq 2500. The second PCR ran for about 7 to 11 cycles and used a J-beta primer mix along with a sample-barcoded 5' primer. The public reads were reanalyzed by TCRdb: fastp trimming at Q25, MiXCR alignment, in-frame beta chains only. When rows share a CDR3 protein, they turn into one entry using the most common DNA and genes. This sample is represented by 1.2 million to 1.5 million distinct CDR3 sequences; roughly 40% of them were singletons. The top ten clones comprise 7.9% of the sample. Sequenced sample: blood. All receptors derive from a woman between 18 and 30 years old in good health.

V and J are TRBV20-1 and TRBJ2-1, with no clear D. V dropped 5 bases and J dropped 0 bases, with 17 bases sitting between them. Germline-derived CDR1 and CDR2 are DFQATT and SNEGSKA (reference sequence). There are 16 residues in the CDR3. Here the CDR3 reads CSARIPAWSSYNEQFF. DNA for the CDR3: TGCAGTGCTCGAATCCCAGCGTGGAGCTCCTACAATGAGCAGTTCTTC.

The chain has TRBV27 and TRBJ2-7, with 9 bases fitting TRBD1. J lost 3 bases, V lost 5 bases, and 8 bases had no gene match. The CDR3 has 15 amino acids. The germline CDR1 and CDR2 sequences are MNHEY and SMNVEV (reference sequence). The CDR3 bases are TGTGCCAGCAGTCAACCGGGACAGGGCGGCTACGAGCAGTACTTC. It codes for CASSQPGQGGYEQYF.

The V gene is TRBV3-1, the J gene TRBJ1-3; the D gene is possibly TRBD1 (5 bases). Per germline, CDR1 LGHDT and CDR2 YNNKEL (reference sequence). V was shortened by 4 bases and J by 7 bases, with 20 bases between the two germline ends. The CDR3 has 16 residues. Here the CDR3 DNA reads TGTGCCAGCAGCCTGTCGTACGGGGCGGGTGAGAACACCATATATTTT. Protein product: CASSLSYGAGENTIYF.

The rearrangement links TRBV18 to TRBJ2-5; TRBD1 aligns across 10 bases. The DNA matches TRBJ2-7 better at its end, which makes the J call doubtful. CDR3 length equals 14 residues. Germline V CDR1 and CDR2: KGHSH, LQKENI. The CDR3 region has the DNA TGTGCCAGCTCTCCGTCGGGACAGGGGTCCGAGCAGTACTTC. Its translation: CASSPSGQGSEQYF.

V usage is TRBV30 and J usage is TRBJ1-2; TRBD1 matches at 9 bases. Trimming took 1 base from V and 4 from J; bases not matched to a gene: 10. Germline values: CDR1 GTSNPN, CDR2 SVGIG (reference sequence). The CDR3 is made up of 16 amino acids. For the CDR3, the DNA is TGTGCCTGGAGTGCGGGACAGGGTTCAGCGGTCTATGGCTACACCTTC. Protein product: CAWSAGQGSAVYGYTF.

The CDR3 DNA follows: TGTGCCAGCGGGGTTTCGGGCAATCAGCCCCAGCATTTT. Translation: CASGVSGNQPQHF. J is TRBJ1-5 and V is TRBV12-3 or TRBV12-4; D is unclear. With 8 bases removed from V and 2 bases from J, the gap between germline ends came to 10 bases. This CDR3 is built from 13 residues.

On this clonotype: A junction boundary mismatches the germline segment, possibly from a read error. The rearrangement links TRBV25-1 to TRBJ2-7; maybe TRBD2 (5 bases). The CDR3 runs 16 residues. Germline CDR1 MGHDK, CDR2 SYGVNS. CDR3 residues: CANSEYFFGAGDEQYF. CDR3 nucleotides: TGTGCCAACAGTGAATATTTTTTTGGTGCCGGGGACGAGCAGTACTTC.

The chain is built from TRBV28 and TRBJ2-5, with no clear D. Trimming removed 6 bases at V and 1 base at J, with 12 bases between. Germline-derived CDR1 and CDR2 are MDHEN and SYDVKM. The CDR3 loop spans 14 amino acids. The CDR3 DNA reads TGTGCCAGCAGACCCCACATTGCCCAAGAGACCCAGTACTTC. Its protein product is CASRPHIAQETQYF.

This clonotype occurred a few times. This chain links TRBV3-1 with TRBJ2-1, with 9 bases fitting TRBD2. CDR1 and CDR2 (germline): LGHDT, YNNKEL (reference sequence). Trimming at V came to 3 bases and at J to 9 bases, leaving 3 bases not matched to a gene. This CDR3 contains 13 residues. The CDR3 spells CASSQGREGEQFF. CDR3 sequence (DNA): TGTGCCAGCAGCCAGGGGCGGGAGGGTGAGCAGTTCTTC.

The chain combines TRBV27 with TRBJ2-5; the D gene could be TRBD1 or TRBD2 (5 bases each). This CDR3 is built from 14 residues. Per germline, CDR1 MNHEY and CDR2 SMNVEV (reference sequence). Trimming left V 3 bases short and J 5 bases short, with 13 bases between. CDR3 loop: CASSFGAVGETQYF. CDR3 sequence (DNA): TGTGCCAGCAGTTTCGGGGCAGTTGGTGAGACCCAGTACTTC.

J is TRBJ1-1 and V is TRBV20-1; D unresolved. From germline, CDR1 is DFQATT and CDR2 SNEGSKA (reference sequence). CDR3 length: 13 amino acids. Trimming cost V 5 bases and J 1 base, with 11 bases left between them. The CDR3 bases are TGCAGTGCTTATAGGAGATCGAACACTGAAGCTTTCTTT. It specifies CSAYRRSNTEAFF.

This clonotype was detected ten times or more. The chain recombines TRBV7-9 with TRBJ2-1; D unclear. There are 13 residues in the CDR3. The V and J ends lost 5 bases and 1 base respectively, with 6 bases between them. Germline CDR1 reads SEHNR; CDR2 reads FQNEAQ (reference sequence). CDR3 bases: TGTGCCAGCAGCAACTCGTCCTACAATGAGCAGTTCTTC. It specifies CASSNSSYNEQFF.

This clonotype has a handful of counts. The gene calls are TRBV28 and TRBJ1-2, with D possibly being TRBD1 (5 bases). Germline V lookup: CDR1 MDHEN, CDR2 SYDVKM. The CDR3 consists of 15 residues. Trimming cost V 6 bases and J 0 bases, with 14 bases left between them. The CDR3 region is CASRKFGGANYGYTF. For the CDR3, the DNA is TGTGCCAGCAGAAAATTTGGGGGAGCTAACTATGGCTACACCTTC.

The chain uses TRBV4-2 and TRBJ2-7; 14 bases are shared with TRBD2. The CDR3 totals 16 residues. The trim removed 4 bases at V and 4 bases at J, leaving 6 bases unmatched. Looked up from germline, CDR1 is LGHNA and CDR2 is YNFKEQ. CDR3 protein: CASSREGTSGSYEQYF. The CDR3 nucleotides are TGTGCCAGCAGCCGAGAAGGGACTAGCGGGAGTTACGAGCAGTACTTC.

A note on this clonotype: The junction shows a germline mismatch at one end, possibly a read error. J is TRBJ1-6 and V is TRBV10-3; 7 nucleotides align to TRBD1. This CDR3 spans 13 amino acids. Germline V gene data show CDR1 as ENHRY and CDR2 as SYGVKD. The CDR3: CAAGQEGNPPLHF. For the CDR3, the DNA is TGTGCCGCCGGACAGGAGGGTAATCCACCCCTCCACTTT.

This chain joins TRBV7-2 and TRBJ2-1, with 9 bases fitting TRBD2. The junction had 8 bases not matched to a gene; V was cut back by 4 bases and J by 7 bases. Per germline, CDR1 SGHTA and CDR2 FQGNSA. The CDR3 covers 15 residues. The CDR3 nucleotides are TGTGCCAGCAGCTCAACGCGCGGGAGGGAAAATGAGCAGTTCTTC. It translates to CASSSTRGRENEQFF.

This clonotype was detected a few times. A much larger clone is a single base away; this may be a read error. This chain links TRBV27 with TRBJ2-7; the D gene is possibly TRBD1 (5 bases). CDR3 length equals 13 residues. In germline, CDR1 is MNHEY, CDR2 SMNVEV (reference sequence). The V end lost 5 bases, the J end lost 3 bases, and 11 bases lay between the germline ends. The CDR3 is CASSATGDYEQYF. The CDR3 DNA follows: TGTGCCAGCAGTGCAACAGGAGACTACGAGCAGTACTTC.